Listed below are T cell receptor beta chains from one sample, sequenced in a study of T cells in Graves' hyperthyroidism and ophthalmopathy. MiXCR, applied by TCRdb to the multiplex PCR reads, yields one record per CDR3 protein. The sample lists 640,000 or so distinct CDR3 sequences; about 14% were seen once. Specimen: blood. The receptors come from a woman between 18 and 30 years old with Graves' ophthalmopathy. Each CDR3 is given with its conserved first and last residue. A D gene is named only where the DNA matches it firmly. Rows give clone size only sometimes, using once, few, many, or a class for an expanded clone.

d_gene: .
j_gene: TRBJ1-5
v_gene: TRBV27
abundance: many
CDR3aa: CASSFLPRDSNQPQHF
CDR3nt: TGTGCCAGCAGTTTTCTCCCGCGCGATAGCAATCAGCCCCAGCATTTT

d_gene: TRBD2
j_gene: TRBJ2-7
v_gene: TRBV11-3
abundance: .
CDR3aa: CASSLDRGGSAHEQYF
CDR3nt: TGTGCCAGCAGCTTAGATCGAGGCGGGAGTGCCCACGAGCAGTACTTC

d_gene: .
j_gene: TRBJ1-4
v_gene: TRBV18
abundance: .
CDR3aa: CASSPRSGLNEKLFF
CDR3nt: TGTGCCAGCTCACCAAGGTCAGGTCTTAATGAAAAACTGTTTTTT

d_gene: .
j_gene: TRBJ2-3
v_gene: TRBV4-3
abundance: .
CDR3aa: CASSKRDTSSTDTQYF
CDR3nt: TGCGCCAGCAGCAAAAGGGACACCTCTAGCACAGATACGCAGTATTTT

d_gene: .
j_gene: TRBJ2-3
v_gene: TRBV6-1
abundance: many
CDR3aa: CASSFVGSDTQYF
CDR3nt: TGTGCCAGCAGTTTCGTAGGGTCAGATACGCAGTATTTT

d_gene: .
j_gene: TRBJ1-2
v_gene: TRBV15
abundance: few
CDR3aa: CATSSFPDSESYTF
CDR3nt: TGTGCCACCAGCAGCTTCCCGGACAGTGAAAGCTACACCTTC

d_gene: .
j_gene: TRBJ2-7
v_gene: TRBV12-3/TRBV12-4
abundance: many
CDR3aa: CASSLAGNPYEQYF
CDR3nt: TGTGCCAGCAGTTTAGCGGGAAACCCCTACGAGCAGTACTTC

d_gene: .
j_gene: TRBJ2-7
v_gene: TRBV6-1
abundance: .
CDR3aa: CASSSRVFTYEQYF
CDR3nt: TGTGCCAGCAGTTCCAGGGTCTTTACCTACGAGCAGTACTTC

d_gene: TRBD1
j_gene: TRBJ2-3
v_gene: TRBV3-1
abundance: many
CDR3aa: CASSLGGWRTDTQYF
CDR3nt: TGTGCCAGCAGCCTAGGGGGCTGGCGCACAGATACGCAGTATTTT

d_gene: TRBD2
j_gene: TRBJ2-1
v_gene: TRBV4-1
abundance: few
CDR3aa: CASSQGLVSGRRNNEQFF
CDR3nt: TGCGCCAGCAGCCAAGGGTTGGTGAGCGGGAGGCGGAACAATGAGCAGTTCTTC

d_gene: .
j_gene: TRBJ2-1
v_gene: TRBV7-8
abundance: few
CDR3aa: CASSLEGIYNEQFF
CDR3nt: TGTGCCAGCAGCTTAGAAGGCATATACAATGAGCAGTTCTTC

d_gene: .
j_gene: TRBJ1-5
v_gene: TRBV7-9
abundance: many
CDR3aa: CASSLGGTNQPQHF
CDR3nt: TGTGCCAGCAGCTTAGGGGGCACCAATCAGCCCCAGCATTTT

d_gene: .
j_gene: TRBJ1-1
v_gene: TRBV7-9
abundance: .
CDR3aa: CASSLDATGNTEAFF
CDR3nt: TGTGCCAGCAGCTTAGACGCCACCGGAAACACTGAAGCTTTCTTT

d_gene: TRBD1
j_gene: TRBJ1-3
v_gene: TRBV12-3/TRBV12-4
abundance: many
CDR3aa: CASSLQGASGNTIYF
CDR3nt: TGTGCCAGCAGTTTACAGGGGGCGAGCGGAAACACCATATATTTT

d_gene: TRBD1
j_gene: TRBJ2-4
v_gene: TRBV20-1
abundance: .
CDR3aa: CSAGITGGKNIQYF
CDR3nt: TGCAGTGCCGGAATCACAGGGGGCAAAAACATTCAGTACTTC

d_gene: .
j_gene: TRBJ2-1
v_gene: TRBV3-1
abundance: many
CDR3aa: CASSREGPGRYNEQFF
CDR3nt: TGTGCCAGCAGCCGCGAGGGACCCGGGAGATACAATGAGCAGTTCTTC

d_gene: .
j_gene: TRBJ2-5
v_gene: TRBV28
abundance: many
CDR3aa: CASPPRAGAGETQYF
CDR3nt: TGTGCCAGTCCCCCCCGGGCGGGGGCTGGGGAGACCCAGTACTTC

d_gene: .
j_gene: TRBJ2-5
v_gene: TRBV27
abundance: many
CDR3aa: CASSPPGVRLRDGRGQYF
CDR3nt: TGTGCCAGCAGTCCTCCGGGGGTACGCCTCCGAGATGGTAGGGGCCAGTACTTC

d_gene: .
j_gene: TRBJ1-1
v_gene: TRBV11-2
abundance: many
CDR3aa: CASSFPAGALTEAFF
CDR3nt: TGTGCCAGCAGCTTCCCCGCGGGGGCGCTTACTGAAGCTTTCTTT

d_gene: .
j_gene: TRBJ2-3
v_gene: TRBV7-2
abundance: many
CDR3aa: CASSLDILTDTQYF
CDR3nt: TGTGCCAGCAGCCTGGACATCCTCACAGATACGCAGTATTTT

d_gene: TRBD1
j_gene: TRBJ1-1
v_gene: TRBV7-3
abundance: .
CDR3aa: CASSVTGANTEAFF
CDR3nt: TGTGCCAGCAGCGTAACAGGGGCGAACACTGAAGCTTTCTTT

d_gene: TRBD2
j_gene: TRBJ2-5
v_gene: TRBV5-5
abundance: .
CDR3aa: CASSFALAGGPLETQYF
CDR3nt: TGTGCCAGCAGCTTTGCTCTAGCGGGAGGGCCCTTGGAGACCCAGTACTTC

d_gene: TRBD1
j_gene: TRBJ1-2
v_gene: TRBV2
abundance: many
CDR3aa: CASIRGGAPNYGYTF
CDR3nt: TGTGCCAGCATACGAGGGGGCGCACCCAACTATGGCTACACCTTC

d_gene: .
j_gene: TRBJ1-1
v_gene: TRBV12-5
abundance: many
CDR3aa: CASGLVVGTINTEAFF
CDR3nt: TGTGCTAGTGGTTTGGTAGTAGGGACTATAAACACTGAAGCTTTCTTT

d_gene: .
j_gene: TRBJ2-1
v_gene: TRBV3-1
abundance: few
CDR3aa: CASSQAGTLNEQFF
CDR3nt: TGTGCCAGCAGCCAAGCGGGGACGCTGAATGAGCAGTTCTTC

d_gene: .
j_gene: TRBJ2-3
v_gene: TRBV14
abundance: many
CDR3aa: CASSQPELLARTDTQYF
CDR3nt: TGTGCCAGCAGCCAACCAGAGCTACTAGCACGCACAGATACGCAGTATTTT

d_gene: .
j_gene: TRBJ1-6
v_gene: TRBV27
abundance: many
CDR3aa: CASSLSQFGGQSPLHF
CDR3nt: TGTGCCAGCAGTTTATCCCAATTTGGGGGGCAATCACCCCTCCACTTT

d_gene: TRBD1
j_gene: TRBJ2-5
v_gene: TRBV29-1
abundance: few
CDR3aa: CSVDRTGARETQYF
CDR3nt: TGCAGCGTTGATAGGACAGGGGCCCGAGAGACCCAGTACTTC

d_gene: .
j_gene: TRBJ1-1
v_gene: TRBV5-1
abundance: many
CDR3aa: CASSLGRPDTEAFF
CDR3nt: TGCGCCAGCAGCTTGGGACGACCGGACACTGAAGCTTTCTTT

d_gene: .
j_gene: TRBJ2-1
v_gene: TRBV7-2
abundance: many
CDR3aa: CASSLDRANSYNEQFF
CDR3nt: TGTGCCAGCAGCTTAGACAGGGCTAACTCATACAATGAGCAGTTCTTC

d_gene: .
j_gene: TRBJ2-7
v_gene: TRBV12-3/TRBV12-4
abundance: many
CDR3aa: CASSDLRGDEQYF
CDR3nt: TGTGCCAGCAGCGACCTCAGGGGGGACGAGCAGTACTTC

d_gene: .
j_gene: TRBJ2-1
v_gene: TRBV20-1
abundance: few
CDR3aa: CSVTTRDEQFF
CDR3nt: TGCAGTGTAACGACCCGGGATGAGCAGTTCTTC

d_gene: .
j_gene: TRBJ1-6
v_gene: TRBV20-1
abundance: .
CDR3aa: CSARGGRGEVNSPLHF
CDR3nt: TGCAGTGCTAGAGGAGGGAGAGGGGAGGTTAATTCACCCCTCCACTTT

d_gene: .
j_gene: TRBJ1-5
v_gene: TRBV19
abundance: .
CDR3aa: CASSIAGGQPQHF
CDR3nt: TGTGCCAGTAGTATTGCGGGTGGTCAGCCCCAGCATTTT

d_gene: .
j_gene: TRBJ2-7
v_gene: TRBV19
abundance: few
CDR3aa: CASSIGSPLIYEQYF
CDR3nt: TGTGCCAGTAGTATAGGCAGTCCTTTGATCTACGAGCAGTACTTC

d_gene: .
j_gene: TRBJ2-7
v_gene: TRBV20-1
abundance: .
CDR3aa: CSAREGSYNEQYF
CDR3nt: TGCAGTGCTAGAGAGGGGAGTTACAACGAGCAGTACTTC

d_gene: TRBD1
j_gene: TRBJ2-3
v_gene: TRBV5-5
abundance: .
CDR3aa: CASSLYEYRGREGTDTQYF
CDR3nt: TGTGCCAGCAGCTTGTATGAGTACAGGGGGCGCGAAGGCACAGATACGCAGTATTTT

d_gene: .
j_gene: TRBJ2-3
v_gene: TRBV11-1
abundance: few
CDR3aa: CASSGPLWDLYF
CDR3nt: TGTGCCAGCAGCGGGCCGTTATGGGACTTGTATTTT

d_gene: .
j_gene: TRBJ1-5
v_gene: TRBV7-2
abundance: many
CDR3aa: CASSLEGAGNQPQHF
CDR3nt: TGTGCCAGCAGCTTGGAGGGAGCGGGCAATCAGCCCCAGCATTTT

d_gene: .
j_gene: TRBJ1-4
v_gene: TRBV7-2
abundance: few
CDR3aa: CASSPGTHEKLFF
CDR3nt: TGTGCCAGCAGCCCCGGGACTCATGAAAAACTGTTTTTT

d_gene: .
j_gene: TRBJ2-1
v_gene: TRBV27
abundance: few
CDR3aa: CASSYSDPRTFKQFF
CDR3nt: TGTGCCAGCAGTTACTCGGACCCCAGAACCTTCAAGCAGTTCTTC

d_gene: .
j_gene: TRBJ1-2
v_gene: TRBV3-1
abundance: many
CDR3aa: CASSQSARNYGYTF
CDR3nt: TGTGCCAGCAGCCAATCGGCCCGTAACTATGGCTACACCTTC

d_gene: TRBD2
j_gene: TRBJ2-1
v_gene: TRBV6-1
abundance: many
CDR3aa: CASSDFTTGGGYNEQFF
CDR3nt: TGTGCCAGCAGTGATTTTACGACGGGAGGCGGTTACAATGAGCAGTTCTTC

d_gene: .
j_gene: TRBJ1-3
v_gene: TRBV7-8
abundance: many
CDR3aa: CASSLAHSSGNTIYF
CDR3nt: TGTGCCAGCAGCTTAGCGCACAGTTCGGGAAACACCATATATTTT

d_gene: .
j_gene: TRBJ1-3
v_gene: TRBV7-9
abundance: .
CDR3aa: CASSLDFYRDDQISGNAIYF
CDR3nt: TGTGCCAGCAGCCTTGATTTCTACCGGGACGACCAAATCTCTGGAAACGCCATATATTTT

d_gene: .
j_gene: TRBJ2-7
v_gene: TRBV7-2
abundance: many
CDR3aa: CASSFGSGSYEQYF
CDR3nt: TGTGCCAGCAGTTTCGGGAGCGGGTCCTACGAGCAGTACTTC

d_gene: TRBD2
j_gene: TRBJ2-1
v_gene: TRBV7-2
abundance: few
CDR3aa: CASSTRTSGRRNEQFF
CDR3nt: TGTGCCAGCAGCACCCGGACTAGCGGGAGAAGGAATGAGCAGTTCTTC

d_gene: .
j_gene: TRBJ2-7
v_gene: TRBV30
abundance: few
CDR3aa: CAWSVAFYEQYF
CDR3nt: TGTGCCTGGAGTGTAGCCTTCTACGAGCAGTACTTC

d_gene: TRBD2
j_gene: TRBJ2-1
v_gene: TRBV12-3/TRBV12-4
abundance: many
CDR3aa: CASTQRAGGLYNEQFF
CDR3nt: TGTGCCAGCACCCAGAGAGCGGGAGGGCTTTACAATGAGCAGTTCTTC

d_gene: .
j_gene: TRBJ1-5
v_gene: TRBV20-1
abundance: many
CDR3aa: CSATGQYGQPQHF
CDR3nt: TGCAGTGCTACAGGACAATATGGGCAGCCCCAGCATTTT

d_gene: TRBD2
j_gene: TRBJ2-7
v_gene: TRBV10-3
abundance: many
CDR3aa: CAISSGTSGRWGDEQYF
CDR3nt: TGTGCCATCAGTTCCGGGACTAGCGGGCGGTGGGGCGACGAGCAGTACTTC

d_gene: .
j_gene: TRBJ1-2
v_gene: TRBV12-3/TRBV12-4
abundance: .
CDR3aa: CASSLWTPRDYGYTF
CDR3nt: TGTGCCAGCAGTTTGTGGACACCTAGGGACTATGGCTACACCTTC

d_gene: TRBD2
j_gene: TRBJ2-1
v_gene: TRBV11-2
abundance: many
CDR3aa: CASSDRLQAGPNNEQFF
CDR3nt: TGTGCCAGCAGCGATAGACTGCAAGCGGGACCCAACAATGAGCAGTTCTTC

d_gene: .
j_gene: TRBJ2-7
v_gene: TRBV6-4
abundance: many
CDR3aa: CASISQRSYEQYF
CDR3nt: TGTGCCAGCATCTCACAGCGGAGTTACGAGCAGTACTTC

d_gene: .
j_gene: TRBJ2-6
v_gene: TRBV20-1
abundance: many
CDR3aa: CSASTGGSGANVLTF
CDR3nt: TGCAGTGCCTCCACGGGTGGGTCTGGGGCCAACGTCCTGACTTTC